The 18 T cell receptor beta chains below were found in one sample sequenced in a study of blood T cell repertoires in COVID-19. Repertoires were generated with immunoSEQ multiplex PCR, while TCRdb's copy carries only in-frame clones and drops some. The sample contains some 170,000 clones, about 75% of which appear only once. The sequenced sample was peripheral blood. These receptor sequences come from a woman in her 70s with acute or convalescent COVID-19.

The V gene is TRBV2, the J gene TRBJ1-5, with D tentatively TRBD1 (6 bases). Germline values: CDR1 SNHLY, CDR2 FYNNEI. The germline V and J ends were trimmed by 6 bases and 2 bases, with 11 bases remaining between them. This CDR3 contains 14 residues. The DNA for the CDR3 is TGTGCCAGCAGCCGGGACACGGGCAATCAGCCCCAGCATTTT. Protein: CASSRDTGNQPQHF. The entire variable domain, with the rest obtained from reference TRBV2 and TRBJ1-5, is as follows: EPEVTQTPSHQVTQMGQEVILRCVPISNHLYFYWYRQILGQKVEFLVSFYNNEISEKSEIFDDQFSVERPDGSNFTLKIRSTKLEDSAMYFCASSRDTGNQPQHFGDGTRLSIL.

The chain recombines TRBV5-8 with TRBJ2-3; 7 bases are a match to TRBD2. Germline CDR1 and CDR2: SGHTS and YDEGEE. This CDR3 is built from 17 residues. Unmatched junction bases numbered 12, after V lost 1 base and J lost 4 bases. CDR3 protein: CASSLSRYGGSADTQYF. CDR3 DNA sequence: TGTGCCAGCAGCTTGAGTCGGTACGGCGGGAGTGCAGATACGCAGTATTTT.

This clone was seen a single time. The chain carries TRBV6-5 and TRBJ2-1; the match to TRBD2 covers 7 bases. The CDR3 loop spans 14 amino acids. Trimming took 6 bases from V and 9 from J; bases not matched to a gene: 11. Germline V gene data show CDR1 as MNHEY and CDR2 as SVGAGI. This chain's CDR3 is CASSPRDYRSEQFF. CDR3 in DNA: TGTGCCAGCAGCCCCCGGGACTACCGAAGTGAGCAGTTCTTC.

CDR3 bases: TGTGCCACCCAGGGGGGGAACACCGGGGAGCTGTTTTTT. It encodes CATQGGNTGELFF. This chain connects TRBV24-1 to TRBJ2-2; weak D call: TRBD1 (7 bases). This CDR3 is 13 amino acids long. Trimming stripped 9 bases from V and 1 base from J, with 8 bases between. Germline V CDR1 and CDR2: KGHDR, SFDVKD.

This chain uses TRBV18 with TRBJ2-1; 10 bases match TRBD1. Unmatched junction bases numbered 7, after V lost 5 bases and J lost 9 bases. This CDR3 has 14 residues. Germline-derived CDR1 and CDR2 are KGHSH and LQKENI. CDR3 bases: TGTGCCAGCTCAGTCCGGGACAGGGGTGGTGAGCAGTTCTTC. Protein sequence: CASSVRDRGGEQFF.

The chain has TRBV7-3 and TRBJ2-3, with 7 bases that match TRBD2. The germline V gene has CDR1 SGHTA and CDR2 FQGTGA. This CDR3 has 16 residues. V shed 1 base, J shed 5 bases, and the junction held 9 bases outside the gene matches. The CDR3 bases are TGTGCCAGCAGCTTAAATCCGAGCGGGACGGGAGATACGCAGTATTTT. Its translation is CASSLNPSGTGDTQYF.

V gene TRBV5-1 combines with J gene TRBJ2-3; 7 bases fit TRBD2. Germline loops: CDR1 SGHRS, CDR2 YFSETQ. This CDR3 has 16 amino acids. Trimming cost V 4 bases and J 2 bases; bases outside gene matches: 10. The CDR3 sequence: CASSPIVREATDTQYF. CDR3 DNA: TGCGCCAGCAGCCCAATCGTCCGGGAGGCCACAGATACGCAGTATTTT.

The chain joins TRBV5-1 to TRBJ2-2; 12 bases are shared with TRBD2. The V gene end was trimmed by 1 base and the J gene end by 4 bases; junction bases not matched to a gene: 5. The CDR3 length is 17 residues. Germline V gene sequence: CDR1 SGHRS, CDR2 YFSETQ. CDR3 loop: CASSLSSGRAGTGELFF. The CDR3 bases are TGCGCCAGCAGCTTGTCTAGCGGGAGGGCTGGCACCGGGGAGCTGTTTTTT.

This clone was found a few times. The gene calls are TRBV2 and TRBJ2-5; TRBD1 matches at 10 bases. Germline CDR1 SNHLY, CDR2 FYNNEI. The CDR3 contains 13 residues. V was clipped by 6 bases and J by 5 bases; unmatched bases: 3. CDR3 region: CASRDRGAETQYF. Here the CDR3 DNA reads TGTGCCAGCAGGGACAGGGGGGCCGAGACCCAGTACTTC.

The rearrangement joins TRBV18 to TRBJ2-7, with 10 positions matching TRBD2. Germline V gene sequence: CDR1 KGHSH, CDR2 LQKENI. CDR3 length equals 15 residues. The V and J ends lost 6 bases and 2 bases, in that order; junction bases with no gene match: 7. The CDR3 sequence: CASSSGTSVPYEQYF. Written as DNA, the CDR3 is TGTGCCAGCTCCTCCGGGACTAGCGTTCCCTACGAGCAGTACTTC.

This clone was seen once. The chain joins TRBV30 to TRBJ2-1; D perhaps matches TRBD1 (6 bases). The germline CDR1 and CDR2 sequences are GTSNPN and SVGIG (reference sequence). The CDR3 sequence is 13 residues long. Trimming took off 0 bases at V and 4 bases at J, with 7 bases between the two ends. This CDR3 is CAWSVGQYNEQFF. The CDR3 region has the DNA TGTGCCTGGAGTGTAGGACAGTACAATGAGCAGTTCTTC.

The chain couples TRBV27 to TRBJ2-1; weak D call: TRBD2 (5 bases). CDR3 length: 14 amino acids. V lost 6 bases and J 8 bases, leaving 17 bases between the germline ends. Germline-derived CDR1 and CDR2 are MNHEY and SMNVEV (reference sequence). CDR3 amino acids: CASSISWELDEQFF. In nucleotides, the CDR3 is TGTGCCAGCAGCATAAGCTGGGAGTTGGATGAGCAGTTCTTC.

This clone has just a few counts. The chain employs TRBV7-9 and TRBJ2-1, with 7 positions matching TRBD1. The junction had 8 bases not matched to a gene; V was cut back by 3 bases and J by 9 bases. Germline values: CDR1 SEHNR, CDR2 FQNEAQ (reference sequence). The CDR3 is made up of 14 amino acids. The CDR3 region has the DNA TGTGCCAGCAGCTTCTGGGACAGTCTAAGTGAGCAGTTCTTC. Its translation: CASSFWDSLSEQFF. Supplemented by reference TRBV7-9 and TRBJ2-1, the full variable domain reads DTGVSQNPRHKITKRGQNVTFRCDPISEHNRLYWYRQTLGQGPEFLTYFQNEAQLEKSRLLSDRFSAERPKGSFSTLEIQRTEQGDSAMYLCASSFWDSLSEQFFGPGTRLTVL.

Here the CDR3 DNA reads TGTGCCTGGAGTGACGGACTATACACCGGGGAGCTGTTTTTT. This gives the protein CAWSDGLYTGELFF. This chain connects TRBV30 to TRBJ2-2, with TRBD2 as a possible D gene (6 bases). This CDR3 region has 14 residues. CDR1 is GTSNPN, CDR2 SVGIG, per germline (reference sequence). V dropped 1 base and J dropped 3 bases, with 9 bases sitting between them.

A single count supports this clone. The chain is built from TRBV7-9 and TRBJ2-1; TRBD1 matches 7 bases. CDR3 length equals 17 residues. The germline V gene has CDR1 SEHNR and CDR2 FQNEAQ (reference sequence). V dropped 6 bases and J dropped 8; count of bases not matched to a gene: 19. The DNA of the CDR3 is TGTGCCAGCAGAAGGGCCCAGGGGGTAAGGCCCCGGTATGAGCAGTTCTTC. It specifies CASRRAQGVRPRYEQFF.

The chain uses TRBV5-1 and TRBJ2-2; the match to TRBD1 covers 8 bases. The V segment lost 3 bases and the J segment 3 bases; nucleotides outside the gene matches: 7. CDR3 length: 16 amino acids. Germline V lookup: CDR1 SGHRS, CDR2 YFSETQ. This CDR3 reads CASSSRDRIYTGELFF. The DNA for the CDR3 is TGCGCCAGCAGCTCTCGGGACAGGATATACACCGGGGAGCTGTTTTTT. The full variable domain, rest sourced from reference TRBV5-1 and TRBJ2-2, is KAGVTQTPRYLIKTRGQQVTLSCSPISGHRSVSWYQQTPGQGLQFLFEYFSETQRNKGNFPGRFSGRQFSNSRSEMNVSTLELGDSALYLCASSSRDRIYTGELFFGEGSRLTVL.

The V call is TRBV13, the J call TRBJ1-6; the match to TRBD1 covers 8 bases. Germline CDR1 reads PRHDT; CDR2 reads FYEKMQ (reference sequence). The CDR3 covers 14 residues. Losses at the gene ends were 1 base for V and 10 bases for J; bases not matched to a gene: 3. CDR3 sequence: CASSLARGHSPLHF. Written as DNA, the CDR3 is TGTGCCAGCAGCTTAGCCAGGGGGCACTCACCCCTCCACTTT.

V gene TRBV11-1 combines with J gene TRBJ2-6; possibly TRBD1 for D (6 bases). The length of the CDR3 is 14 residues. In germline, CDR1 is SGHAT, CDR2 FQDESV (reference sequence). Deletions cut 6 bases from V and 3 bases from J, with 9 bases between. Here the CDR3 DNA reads TGTGCCAGCAGGAGGGGGAATGGGGCCAACGTCCTGACTTTC. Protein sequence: CASRRGNGANVLTF.